This TCR beta chain was identified during a study of T cells in Graves' hyperthyroidism and ophthalmopathy. Study findings and constraints: Blood held most thyroid clonotypes expanded above 0.001 frequency.

Amplification targeted TCR beta CDR3 regions from RNA transcripts. The TCR CDR3 was amplified in a first-round RT-PCR using the HTBI primer set. In TCRdb, the multiplex PCR reads were re-called with MiXCR into one record per CDR3 protein. The sample carries fewer than 650,000 distinct CDR3 sequences, roughly 15% recorded once. The table lists this clonotype with many counts. Its antigen is as yet unknown. In making diagnoses, clinical symptoms, serum thyroxine and TRAb, thyroid ultrasound and orbital computed tomography were all used. V shed 5 bases and J shed 1 base, with 11 bases lying between them. Germline CDR1 reads SGHNT; CDR2 reads YENEEA. The CDR3 covers 14 residues.

Sequencing was done on a sample of blood. This TCR was sampled from a woman aged 40 to 55 with Graves' ophthalmopathy. The chain combines TRBV11-3 with TRBJ2-5; D unresolved. The CDR3 region is CASSAGAAQETQYF. The CDR3 DNA is TGTGCCAGCAGCGCCGGCGCAGCCCAAGAGACCCAGTACTTC.